This T cell receptor beta chain was profiled in a study of T-cell memory formation after mild COVID-19. MiXCR was run by TCRdb on the 5' RACE reads, yielding one entry per CDR3 protein. Of just over 200,000 distinct CDR3 sequences in the sample, approximately 10% were seen once. CDR3 length: 15 amino acids. The germline CDR1 and CDR2 sequences are MNHEY and SVGAGI. Trimming cost V 2 bases and J 4 bases; bases outside gene matches: 7. The V call is TRBV6-5, the J call TRBJ2-5, with 7 bases matching TRBD1. Sequenced material: PBMCs or a T cell subset sorted from them (not recorded which). The clonotype originates from a man aged 18 to 29 who had mild COVID-19 (a few samples of this study predate the infection). Cell type and time point are not known. CDR3 loop: CASSYRGPLGETQYF. DNA for the CDR3: TGTGCCAGCAGTTACAGGGGGCCCTTGGGAGAGACCCAGTACTTC.